This TCR beta chain was sequenced for a study of chemoradiotherapy in HPV16-positive cancers. Over chemoradiotherapy, repertoires were sampled more than once. V shed 5 bases and J shed 6 bases, with 17 bases lying between them. From germline, CDR1 is SGHTA and CDR2 FQGTGA. The CDR3 contains 15 residues. Libraries were prepared by immunoSEQ multiplex PCR; TCRdb keeps only in-frame clonotypes and omits some of them. Among several thousand clones listed, 60% to 85% were seen once. Study outcomes and limitations: In HPV16-positive patients, HPV-responsive T-cell expansion tracked better recurrence-free survival.

About this clone: Its antigen is undetermined.

This TCR came from a human donor with HPV-associated anogenital cancer. This specimen was collected from a patient who underwent chemoradiotherapy. The rearrangement joins TRBV7-3 to TRBJ2-1, with D perhaps TRBD1 (5 bases). The CDR3 sequence is CASSPTPDSFNEQFF. The CDR3 DNA sequence: TGTGCCAGCAGCCCCACCCCCGACAGCTTCAATGAGCAGTTCTTC.